Listed below are T cell receptor beta chains from one sample, sequenced in a study of early T cells in non-severe SARS-CoV-2 infection. TCRdb processed the 5' RACE reads anew with MiXCR; each CDR3 protein has one entry. The table shows approximately 45,000 distinct CDR3 sequences, with roughly a tenth occurring only once. The sequenced sample consisted of whole blood. These receptors were taken from an adult who was a healthcare worker with PCR-confirmed SARS-CoV-2 infection or an uninfected control (not recorded which). CDR3s include the opening cysteine and the closing phenylalanine or tryptophan. The D gene is left open where the match is weak. The size field is filled for only some rows; it gives once, few, many or a size class.

V gene	J gene	clone size	D gene	CDR3 protein	CDR3 DNA
TRBV12-3/TRBV12-4	TRBJ1-2	few	NA	CASSPRTGKDGYTF	TGTGCCAGCAGTCCACGGACGGGTAAGGATGGCTACACCTTC
TRBV29-1	TRBJ2-7	NA	NA	CSVLQNPYEQYF	TGCAGCGTCCTACAGAATCCCTACGAGCAGTACTTC
TRBV6-2/TRBV6-3	TRBJ1-5	many	NA	CASSYLRTSNQPQHF	TGTGCCAGCAGTTACCTCAGAACGAGCAATCAGCCCCAGCATTTT
TRBV6-2/TRBV6-3	TRBJ2-2	medium-sized	NA	CASSYTPGTPDTGELFF	TGTGCCAGCAGTTATACCCCCGGGACCCCTGACACCGGGGAGCTGTTTTTT
TRBV11-2	TRBJ2-2	many	NA	CASSLDRSTGELFF	TGTGCCAGCAGCTTAGATCGTAGCACCGGGGAGCTGTTTTTT
TRBV29-1	TRBJ2-3	few	TRBD2	CSVDPRGADTQYF	TGCAGCGTGGACCCCCGGGGGGCAGATACGCAGTATTTT
TRBV18	TRBJ2-5	NA	NA	CASSPSGAETQYF	TGTGCCAGCTCACCAAGTGGGGCAGAGACCCAGTACTTC
TRBV3-1	TRBJ1-4	NA	TRBD1	CASSQAWDRGNEKLFF	TGTGCCAGCAGCCAAGCGTGGGACAGGGGGAATGAAAAACTGTTTTTT
TRBV19	TRBJ1-4	many	NA	CASSNSEKLFF	TGTGCCAGTAGCAACAGTGAAAAACTGTTTTTT
TRBV29-1	TRBJ2-4	NA	NA	CSVDIGLAKNIQYF	TGCAGCGTTGATATAGGATTAGCCAAAAACATTCAGTACTTC
TRBV3-1	TRBJ2-5	NA	TRBD2	CASSDSSGGPLETQYF	TGTGCCAGCAGCGATTCGAGCGGGGGCCCATTAGAGACCCAGTACTTC
TRBV7-2	TRBJ2-5	NA	NA	CASSPRGTQYF	TGTGCCAGCAGTCCTCGGGGGACCCAGTACTTC
TRBV4-3	TRBJ1-1	medium-sized	NA	CASSQMSTTEAFF	TGCGCCAGCAGCCAGATGAGCACCACTGAAGCTTTCTTT
TRBV7-2	TRBJ2-7	many	NA	CASSLGAGVGEQYF	TGTGCCAGCAGCTTAGGAGCAGGGGTCGGCGAGCAGTACTTC
TRBV10-2	TRBJ2-3	NA	NA	CASSERTPGDTQYF	TGCGCCAGCAGTGAAAGGACTCCCGGAGATACGCAGTATTTT
TRBV11-2	TRBJ1-2	many	NA	CASSYESAGYTF	TGTGCCAGCAGCTACGAGTCGGCTGGCTACACCTTC
TRBV20-1	TRBJ1-1	NA	NA	CSASPPRMNTEAFF	TGCAGTGCTAGCCCTCCCAGAATGAACACTGAAGCTTTCTTT
TRBV3-1	TRBJ1-2	few	TRBD1	CASGSQGASGGYTF	TGTGCCAGCGGATCACAGGGGGCGTCTGGTGGCTACACCTTC
TRBV11-2	TRBJ1-4	NA	NA	CASSAHEKLFF	TGTGCCAGCAGCGCTCATGAAAAACTGTTTTTT
TRBV5-1	TRBJ1-1	NA	NA	CASSLGVSTEAFF	TGCGCCAGCAGCCTAGGGGTGAGCACTGAAGCTTTCTTT
TRBV27	TRBJ1-2	few	TRBD1	CASSSDRGRYYGYTF	TGTGCCAGCAGTTCGGACAGGGGTCGATACTATGGCTACACCTTC
TRBV4-3	TRBJ2-2	NA	NA	CASSQDWGSGTGELFF	TGCGCCAGCAGCCAAGATTGGGGGTCAGGCACCGGGGAGCTGTTTTTT
TRBV6-5	TRBJ1-3	many	NA	CASSFRAGAYSGNTIYF	TGTGCCAGCAGTTTTCGGGCCGGAGCCTACTCTGGAAACACCATATATTTT
TRBV7-9	TRBJ1-1	many	NA	CASQSSSSGTEAFF	TGTGCCAGCCAGAGCTCCAGTTCTGGGACTGAAGCTTTCTTT
TRBV27	TRBJ1-1	few	NA	CASSWDMNTEAFF	TGTGCCAGCAGTTGGGACATGAACACTGAAGCTTTCTTT
TRBV19	TRBJ2-3	NA	NA	CASSTFTDTQYF	TGTGCCAGTAGTACCTTCACAGATACGCAGTATTTT
TRBV7-6	TRBJ1-1	many	NA	CASSPFENTEAFF	TGTGCCAGCAGCCCCTTTGAGAACACTGAAGCTTTCTTT
TRBV6-5	TRBJ1-2	few	TRBD1	CASSYAGQGRNYGYTF	TGTGCCAGCAGTTATGCCGGACAGGGCAGAAACTATGGCTACACCTTC
TRBV5-8	TRBJ2-1	few	NA	CASSLGDSPYNEQFF	TGTGCCAGCAGCTTGGGTGACAGTCCCTACAATGAGCAGTTCTTC
TRBV7-6	TRBJ2-3	NA	TRBD2	CASSSGLAGGNTQYF	TGTGCCAGCAGCTCGGGACTAGCGGGGGGTAATACGCAGTATTTT
TRBV29-1	TRBJ2-3	few	NA	CSCTEGSTDTQYF	TGCAGCTGTACAGAGGGGAGCACAGATACGCAGTATTTT
TRBV7-9	TRBJ2-3	many	TRBD2	CASRQIAGGSTDTQYF	TGTGCCAGCAGACAGATAGCGGGGGGGAGCACAGATACGCAGTATTTT
TRBV14	TRBJ2-3	many	NA	CASRGSSSTDTQYF	TGTGCCAGTAGGGGATCCTCTAGCACAGATACGCAGTATTTT
TRBV20-1	TRBJ1-1	NA	NA	CSARQGWATEAFF	TGCAGTGCTAGGCAGGGATGGGCCACTGAAGCTTTCTTT
TRBV4-3	TRBJ1-1	many	TRBD1	CASSQDKTGAKAFF	TGCGCCAGCAGCCAAGATAAGACAGGGGCGAAAGCTTTCTTT
TRBV10-3	TRBJ1-2	few	NA	CAITQNYGYTF	TGTGCCATCACCCAAAACTATGGCTACACCTTC
TRBV14	TRBJ2-7	few	TRBD1	CASSRTGGPSSYEQYF	TGTGCCAGCAGCCGCACAGGGGGTCCTAGCTCCTACGAGCAGTACTTC